The 13 T cell receptor beta chains below all came from one sample that was sequenced in a study of shared clonotypes between healthy human individuals. Profiling relied on immunoSEQ multiplex PCR, and the TCRdb table lists in-frame clones only, not all of them. Found here are 980,000 or so clones, approximately 76% of them singletons; the top ten hold about 1.5%. Material: memory CD4+ T cells sorted from blood. This sample's subset: CD45RA-negative fraction. The source of these receptors is a man between 18 and 29 years old in good health.

This clone was observed a few times. The chain links TRBV5-6 to TRBJ2-2; unclear D gene. The V gene's germline CDR1 is SGHDT and CDR2 YYEEEE. The V end was cut by 0 bases, the J end by 4 bases, with 10 bases between. The CDR3 runs to 15 residues. CDR3 sequence (DNA): TGTGCCAGCAGCTTGGCCAGAATCCCCACCGGGGAGCTGTTTTTT. Amino acid sequence: CASSLARIPTGELFF.

CDR3 DNA sequence: TGCGCCAGAGAGGAGACTAGCGGGGGCGAGACCCAGTACTTC. This encodes CAREETSGGETQYF. The rearrangement links TRBV10-1 to TRBJ2-5; 12 positions agree with TRBD2. CDR3 size: 14 residues. V was clipped by 9 bases and J by 5 bases; unmatched bases: 7. Per the germline V gene, CDR1 is WNHNN and CDR2 is SYGVQD (reference sequence).

The chain combines TRBV5-1 with TRBJ2-5; the D is unclear. The germline V and J ends were trimmed by 6 bases and 2 bases, with 5 bases remaining between them. The CDR3 consists of 11 residues. Germline V CDR1 and CDR2: SGHRS, YFSETQ. The CDR3 DNA follows: TGCGCCAGCATGGTTCAAGAGACCCAGTACTTC. Translating it yields CASMVQETQYF.

This chain connects TRBV5-1 to TRBJ2-2; maybe TRBD2 (6 bases). Per the germline V gene, CDR1 is SGHRS and CDR2 is YFSETQ. Trimming removed 4 bases at V and 3 bases at J, with 16 bases between. The CDR3 sequence is 16 residues long. The CDR3 DNA reads as TGCGCCAGCAGCCCAATTGCGGGGTCGGACACCGGGGAGCTGTTTTTT. Translating gives CASSPIAGSDTGELFF. Based on the CDR3 plus reference TRBV5-1 and TRBJ2-2, the full variable domain is KAGVTQTPRYLIKTRGQQVTLSCSPISGHRSVSWYQQTPGQGLQFLFEYFSETQRNKGNFPGRFSGRQFSNSRSEMNVSTLELGDSALYLCASSPIAGSDTGELFFGEGSRLTVL.

The chain is built from TRBV28 and TRBJ2-3, with 9 bases matching TRBD2. The CDR3 sequence is 14 residues long. The germline V gene has CDR1 MDHEN and CDR2 SYDVKM. Losses at the gene ends were 7 bases for V and 5 bases for J; bases not matched to a gene: 7. The CDR3 sequence: CASTGTSWRDTQYF. The DNA for the CDR3 is TGTGCCAGCACCGGGACTAGCTGGAGAGATACGCAGTATTTT.

The chain combines TRBV7-2 with TRBJ2-7, with D possibly matching TRBD1 (6 bases). V lost 5 bases and J 7 bases, leaving 18 bases between the germline ends. The germline CDR1 and CDR2 sequences are SGHTA and FQGNSA. The CDR3 has 14 residues. The CDR3 region is CASSPQAQGREQYF. CDR3 nucleotide sequence: TGTGCCAGCAGCCCTCAGGCACAGGGCAGGGAGCAGTACTTC.

Remarks on this clone: A junction boundary mismatches the germline segment, possibly from a read error. The chain employs TRBV30 and TRBJ2-7, with D perhaps matching TRBD2 (6 bases). Germline V CDR1 and CDR2: GTSNPN, SVGIG (reference sequence). The CDR3 covers 11 residues. The CDR3 region is CSVGGSYEQYF. The CDR3 DNA reads as TGCTCTGTCGGGGGCTCCTACGAGCAGTACTTC.

On this clone itself: One junction end disagrees with the germline gene, perhaps due to a read error. The rearrangement links TRBV29-1 to TRBJ2-1, with D hard to call. The CDR3 sequence is 12 residues long. CDR1 is SQVTM, CDR2 ANQGSEA, per germline. The CDR3 reads CSVGHGRDEQFF. In nucleotides, the CDR3 is TGCAGTGTTGGGCACGGACGGGATGAGCAGTTCTTC.

The chain couples TRBV29-1 to TRBJ2-3, with D tentatively TRBD2 (6 bases). Per germline, CDR1 SQVTM and CDR2 ANQGSEA. Trimming removed 5 bases at V and 0 bases at J, with 15 bases between. CDR3 length: 15 amino acids. As DNA, the CDR3 is TGCAGCGTTAAACCATCTAGCGATAGCACAGATACGCAGTATTTT. Translated, it gives CSVKPSSDSTDTQYF.

V usage is TRBV18 and J usage is TRBJ2-3; 8 bases line up with TRBD1. Losses at the gene ends were 6 bases for V and 10 bases for J; bases not matched to a gene: 9. Germline V CDR1 and CDR2: KGHSH, LQKENI. The CDR3 runs to 13 residues. CDR3 DNA: TGTGCCAGCTCGTACACGGACAGGGACGCGCAGTATTTT. It encodes CASSYTDRDAQYF.

This clone appeared a single time. V usage is TRBV29-1 and J usage is TRBJ2-5; TRBD1 matches at 8 bases. Germline CDR1 is SQVTM and CDR2 is ANQGSEA. CDR3 length: 14 residues. V was clipped by 8 bases and J by 2 bases; unmatched bases: 10. The CDR3 sequence is CSTSSGTGQETQYF. As DNA, the CDR3 is TGCAGCACCTCATCTGGGACAGGACAAGAGACCCAGTACTTC.

This clone was observed a handful of times. The V gene is TRBV5-6, the J gene TRBJ1-1; D is uncertain. CDR3 length: 13 residues. V lost 4 bases, J lost 7 bases, and 14 bases lay in between. Germline lookup yields CDR1 SGHDT and CDR2 YYEEEE. The CDR3 is CASSLPAFDEAFF. In nucleotides, the CDR3 is TGTGCCAGCAGCCTGCCAGCGTTCGATGAAGCTTTCTTT.

The J gene is TRBJ2-6, the V gene TRBV6-4, with a weak D call TRBD1 (6 bases). V gave up 0 bases and J gave up 0 bases, with 6 bases separating them. The CDR3 covers 16 residues. The germline gives CDR1 MRHNA, CDR2 SNTAGT. The CDR3 region is CASSDSDSSGANVLTF. Written as DNA, the CDR3 is TGTGCCAGCAGTGACTCGGACAGCTCTGGGGCCAACGTCCTGACTTTC.